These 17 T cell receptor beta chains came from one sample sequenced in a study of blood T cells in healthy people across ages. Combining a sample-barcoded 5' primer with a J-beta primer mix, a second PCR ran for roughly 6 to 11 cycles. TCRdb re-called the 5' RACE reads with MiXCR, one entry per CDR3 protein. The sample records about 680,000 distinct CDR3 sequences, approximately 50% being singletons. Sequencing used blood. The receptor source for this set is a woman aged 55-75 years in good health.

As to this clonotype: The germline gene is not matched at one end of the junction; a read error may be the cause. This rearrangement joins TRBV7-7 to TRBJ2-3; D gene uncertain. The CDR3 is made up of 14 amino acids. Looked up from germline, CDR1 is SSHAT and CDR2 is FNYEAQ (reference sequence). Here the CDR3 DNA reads TGTGCTAGCAGCCCAACCTTCTTGGCAGATACGCAGTATTTT. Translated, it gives CASSPTFLADTQYF.

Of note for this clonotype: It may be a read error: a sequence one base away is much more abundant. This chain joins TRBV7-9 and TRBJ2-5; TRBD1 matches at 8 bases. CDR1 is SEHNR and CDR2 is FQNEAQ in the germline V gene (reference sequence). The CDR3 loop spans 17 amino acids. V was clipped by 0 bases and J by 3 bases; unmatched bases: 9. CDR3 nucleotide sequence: TGTGCCAGCAGCTTAGCCTTGACAGGGGAAGTTAAAGAGACCCAGTACTTC. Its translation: CASSLALTGEVKETQYF.

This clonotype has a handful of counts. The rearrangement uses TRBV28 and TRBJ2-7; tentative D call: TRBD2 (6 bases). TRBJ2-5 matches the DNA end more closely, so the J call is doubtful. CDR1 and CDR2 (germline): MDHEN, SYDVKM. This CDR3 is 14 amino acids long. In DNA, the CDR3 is TGTGCCAGCAGCCCGTGGGGAGGCGTAAAGACCCAGTACTTC. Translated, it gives CASSPWGGVKTQYF.

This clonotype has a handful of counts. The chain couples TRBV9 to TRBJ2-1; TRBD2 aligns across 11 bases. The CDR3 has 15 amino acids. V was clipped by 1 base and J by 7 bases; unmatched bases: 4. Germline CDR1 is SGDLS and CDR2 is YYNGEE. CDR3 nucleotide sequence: TGTGCCAGCAGCGTATCACTAGCGGGAGTAAATGAGCAGTTCTTC. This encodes CASSVSLAGVNEQFF.

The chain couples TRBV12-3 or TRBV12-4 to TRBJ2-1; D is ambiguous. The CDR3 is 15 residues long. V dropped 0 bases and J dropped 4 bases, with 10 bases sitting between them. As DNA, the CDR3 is TGTGCCAGCAGTTTAGCCCTCGGCCAATACAATGAGCAGTTCTTC. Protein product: CASSLALGQYNEQFF.

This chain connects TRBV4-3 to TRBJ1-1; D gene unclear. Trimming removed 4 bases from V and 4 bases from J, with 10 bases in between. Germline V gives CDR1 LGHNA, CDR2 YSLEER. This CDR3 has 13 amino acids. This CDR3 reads CASSRVLGTEAFF. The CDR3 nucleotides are TGCGCCAGCAGCCGCGTCCTGGGCACTGAAGCTTTCTTT.

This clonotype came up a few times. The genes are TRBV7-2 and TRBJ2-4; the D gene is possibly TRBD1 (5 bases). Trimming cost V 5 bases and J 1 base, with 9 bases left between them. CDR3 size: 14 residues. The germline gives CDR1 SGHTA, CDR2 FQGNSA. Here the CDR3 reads CASSPGFAKNIQYF. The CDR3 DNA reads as TGTGCCAGCAGCCCAGGGTTTGCCAAAAACATTCAGTACTTC.

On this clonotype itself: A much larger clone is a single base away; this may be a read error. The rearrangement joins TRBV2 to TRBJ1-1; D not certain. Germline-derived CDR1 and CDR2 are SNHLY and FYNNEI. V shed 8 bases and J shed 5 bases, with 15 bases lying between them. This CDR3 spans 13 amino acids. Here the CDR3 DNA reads TGTGCCAGCGGGCGAGGGATGGAAACTGAAGCTTTCTTT. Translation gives CASGRGMETEAFF.

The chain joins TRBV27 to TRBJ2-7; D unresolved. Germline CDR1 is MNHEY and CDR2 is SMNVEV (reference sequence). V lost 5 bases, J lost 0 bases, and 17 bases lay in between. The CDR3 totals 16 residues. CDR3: CASSPSVLVPSYEQYF. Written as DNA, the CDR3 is TGTGCCAGCAGTCCCTCCGTCCTAGTTCCCTCCTACGAGCAGTACTTC.

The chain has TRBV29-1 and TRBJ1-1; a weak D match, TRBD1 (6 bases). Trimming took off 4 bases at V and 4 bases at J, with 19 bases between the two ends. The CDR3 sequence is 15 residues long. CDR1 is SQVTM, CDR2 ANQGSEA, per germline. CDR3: CSVAPWGEGGTEAFF. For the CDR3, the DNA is TGCAGCGTTGCGCCATGGGGAGAAGGGGGCACTGAAGCTTTCTTT. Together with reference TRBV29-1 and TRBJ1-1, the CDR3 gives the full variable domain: SAVISQKPSRDICQRGTSLTIQCQVDSQVTMMFWYRQQPGQSLTLIATANQGSEATYESGFVIDKFPISRPNLTFSTLTVSNMSPEDSSIYLCSVAPWGEGGTEAFFGQGTRLTVV.

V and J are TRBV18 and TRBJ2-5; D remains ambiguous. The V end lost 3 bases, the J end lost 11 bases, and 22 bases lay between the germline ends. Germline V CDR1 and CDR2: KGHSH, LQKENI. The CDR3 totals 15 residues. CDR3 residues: CASSPVTRSVDEQYF. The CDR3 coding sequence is TGTGCCAGCTCACCGGTGACCCGCTCGGTCGATGAGCAGTACTTC.

The CDR3 spells CSAHPDRGSHEQYF. CDR3 sequence (DNA): TGCAGTGCGCATCCGGACAGGGGATCCCACGAGCAGTACTTC. The rearrangement joins TRBV20-1 to TRBJ2-7; 9 positions match TRBD1. V dropped 6 bases and J dropped 5; count of bases not matched to a gene: 11. Germline-derived CDR1 and CDR2 are DFQATT and SNEGSKA (reference sequence). CDR3 length: 14 amino acids.

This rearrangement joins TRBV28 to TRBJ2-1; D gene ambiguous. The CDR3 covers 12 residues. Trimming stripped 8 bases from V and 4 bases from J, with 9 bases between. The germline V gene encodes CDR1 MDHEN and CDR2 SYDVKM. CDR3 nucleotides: TGTGCCAGCTGCCAACCATACAATGAGCAGTTCTTC. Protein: CASCQPYNEQFF.

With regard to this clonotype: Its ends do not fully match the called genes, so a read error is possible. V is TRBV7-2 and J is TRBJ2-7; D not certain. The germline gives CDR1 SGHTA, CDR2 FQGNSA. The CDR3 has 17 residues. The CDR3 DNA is TGTGCCAGCAGCTTTAACCTGGGCCGGGTGAGCTCCTACGGGCAGTACTTC. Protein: CASSFNLGRVSSYGQYF.

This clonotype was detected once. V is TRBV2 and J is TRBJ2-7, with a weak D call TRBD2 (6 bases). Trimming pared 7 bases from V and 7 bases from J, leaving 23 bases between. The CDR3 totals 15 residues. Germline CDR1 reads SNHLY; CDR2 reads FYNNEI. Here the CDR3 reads CASNIRDFSYNEQYF. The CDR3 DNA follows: TGTGCCAGCAATATACGGGACTTCTCCTACAATGAGCAGTACTTC.

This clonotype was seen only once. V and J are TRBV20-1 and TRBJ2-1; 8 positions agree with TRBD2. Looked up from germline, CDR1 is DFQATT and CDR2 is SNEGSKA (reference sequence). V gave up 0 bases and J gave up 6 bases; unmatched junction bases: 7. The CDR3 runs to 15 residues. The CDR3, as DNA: TGCAGTGCTAGAGATTGGGTAGCGGGACGCAATGAGCAGTTCTTC. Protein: CSARDWVAGRNEQFF.

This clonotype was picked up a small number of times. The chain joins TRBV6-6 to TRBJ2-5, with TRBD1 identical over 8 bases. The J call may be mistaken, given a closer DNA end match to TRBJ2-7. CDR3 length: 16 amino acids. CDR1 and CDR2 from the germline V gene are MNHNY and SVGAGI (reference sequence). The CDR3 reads CASSYVGTGLGNEQYF. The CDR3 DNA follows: TGTGCCAGCAGTTACGTCGGGACAGGTCTTGGGAACGAGCAGTACTTC.